Listed here is a single T cell receptor beta chain. CDR3 length equals 16 residues. Germline lookup yields CDR1 KGHSH and CDR2 LQKENI. Germline trimming cut 0 bases from V and 7 bases from J; bases unmatched to any gene: 6. The method was immunoSEQ multiplex PCR; TCRdb's version includes in-frame clones alone and lacks a portion of them. Of about 200,000 clones in the sample, roughly 85% are singletons; the top ten hold around 4.9%. This entry belongs to a study of blood T cell repertoires in COVID-19. The TCR comes from a woman at least 80 years old with acute or convalescent COVID-19. The chain links TRBV18 to TRBJ2-1; 10 nucleotides agree with TRBD2. The sample was peripheral blood. The CDR3 DNA reads TGTGCCAGCTCACCACCCAGCGGGAGGGCCATAAATGAGCAGTTCTTC. Residues: CASSPPSGRAINEQFF. Combining the CDR3 with reference TRBV18 and TRBJ2-1 gives the whole variable domain NAGVMQNPRHLVRRRGQEARLRCSPMKGHSHVYWYRQLPEEGLKFMVYLQKENIIDESGMPKERFSAEFPKEGPSILRIQQVVRGDSAAYFCASSPPSGRAINEQFFGPGTRLTVL.